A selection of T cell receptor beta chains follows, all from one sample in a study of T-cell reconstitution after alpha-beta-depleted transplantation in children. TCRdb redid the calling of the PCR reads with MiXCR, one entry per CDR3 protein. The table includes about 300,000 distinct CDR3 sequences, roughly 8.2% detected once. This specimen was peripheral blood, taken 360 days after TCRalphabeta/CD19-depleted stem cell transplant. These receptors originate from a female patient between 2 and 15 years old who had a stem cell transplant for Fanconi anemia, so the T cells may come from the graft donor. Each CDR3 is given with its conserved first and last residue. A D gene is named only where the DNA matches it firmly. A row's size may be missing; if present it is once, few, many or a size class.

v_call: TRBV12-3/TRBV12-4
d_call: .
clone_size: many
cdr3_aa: CASSFPRGTGELFF

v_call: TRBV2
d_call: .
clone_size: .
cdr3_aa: CASGQAPYEQYF

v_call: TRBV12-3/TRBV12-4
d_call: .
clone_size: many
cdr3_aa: CASSPGSLAEQYF

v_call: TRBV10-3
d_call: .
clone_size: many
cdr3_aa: CAISGQGGVETQYF

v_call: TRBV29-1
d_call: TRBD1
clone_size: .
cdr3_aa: CSVVNLSGGGGYTF

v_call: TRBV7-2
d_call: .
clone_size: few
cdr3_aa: CASSLLGQAYEQYF

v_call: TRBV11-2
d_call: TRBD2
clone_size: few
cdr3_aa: CASSSAGRGVVRDTQYF

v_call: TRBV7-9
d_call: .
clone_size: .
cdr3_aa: CASSPYSPLHF

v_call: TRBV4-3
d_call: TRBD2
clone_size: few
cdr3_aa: CASSQVLAGFTSTDTQYF

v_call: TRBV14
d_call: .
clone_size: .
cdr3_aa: CASSQNRVLAEQYF

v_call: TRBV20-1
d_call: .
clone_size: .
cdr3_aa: CSASPAEANTEAFF

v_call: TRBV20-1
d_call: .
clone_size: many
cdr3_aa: CSARDMSGETQYF

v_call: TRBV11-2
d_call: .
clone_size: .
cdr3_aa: CASSLVRTTYNEQFF

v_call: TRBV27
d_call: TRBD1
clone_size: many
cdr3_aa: CASSPRGQGAIAFF

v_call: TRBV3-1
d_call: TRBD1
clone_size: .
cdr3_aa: CASSQGDSHEQFF

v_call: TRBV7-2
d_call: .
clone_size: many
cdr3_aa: CASSSLGGTEAFF

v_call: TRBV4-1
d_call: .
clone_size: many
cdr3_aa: CASSQDREETQYF

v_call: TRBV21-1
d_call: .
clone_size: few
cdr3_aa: CASIPLSRCDNEQFF

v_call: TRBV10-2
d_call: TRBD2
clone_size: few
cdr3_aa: CASSESSGGANTGELFF

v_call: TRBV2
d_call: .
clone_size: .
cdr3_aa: CASSEAMGALYNEQFF

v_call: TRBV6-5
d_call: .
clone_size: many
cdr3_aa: CASSYSTGQGGTGELFF

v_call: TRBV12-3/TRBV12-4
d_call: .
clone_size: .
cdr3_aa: CASRGAAGANVLTF

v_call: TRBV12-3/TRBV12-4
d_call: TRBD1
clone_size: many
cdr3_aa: CASSRTGDPNTGELFF

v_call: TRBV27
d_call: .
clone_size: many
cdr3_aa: CASSTGLFSEETQYF

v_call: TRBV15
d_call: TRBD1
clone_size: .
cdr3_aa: CATSRQGARFSLTEAFF

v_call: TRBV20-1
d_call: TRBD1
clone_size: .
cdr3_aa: CSARETGGTGNTIYF

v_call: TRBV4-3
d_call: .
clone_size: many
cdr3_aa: CASSLDRQETQYF

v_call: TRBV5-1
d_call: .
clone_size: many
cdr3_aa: CASSLHAGYNEQFF

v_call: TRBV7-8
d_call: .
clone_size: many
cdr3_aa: CASSLKGGRYTEAFF

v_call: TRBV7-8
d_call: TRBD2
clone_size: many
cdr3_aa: CASSSQLAYGDTQYF

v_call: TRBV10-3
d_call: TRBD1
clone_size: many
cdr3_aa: CAISAVGTGLNTEAFF

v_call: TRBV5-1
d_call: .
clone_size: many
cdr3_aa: CASGNYNEQFF

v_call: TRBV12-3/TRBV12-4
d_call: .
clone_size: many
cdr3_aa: CASSSSTRLYF

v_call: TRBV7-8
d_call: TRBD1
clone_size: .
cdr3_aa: CASSFARGHNTGELFF

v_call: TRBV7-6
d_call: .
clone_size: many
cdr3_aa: CASSLDGSHYNEQFF

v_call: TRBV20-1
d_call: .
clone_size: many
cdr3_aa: CSPLELNTDTQYF

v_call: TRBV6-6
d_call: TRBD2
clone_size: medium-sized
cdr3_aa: CASSPSGSSYNEQFF

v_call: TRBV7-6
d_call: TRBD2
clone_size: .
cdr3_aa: CASSLVLGGGTHYNGQFF

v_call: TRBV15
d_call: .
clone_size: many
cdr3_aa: CATSRDPLGETQYF